This entry features one T cell receptor (beta chain) sequence. This clone may be a read error of a much larger clone one base away. No conserved phenylalanine or tryptophan is present at the end of the CDR3, so a read error is the likely explanation. This CDR3 spans 14 amino acids. V was shortened by 1 base and J by 7 bases, with 12 bases between the two germline ends. The germline CDR1 and CDR2 sequences are SGHRS and YFSETQ. MiXCR, applied by TCRdb to the 5' RACE reads, yields one record per CDR3 protein. The sample carries about 62,000 distinct CDR3 sequences, nearly 30% recorded once. V and J are TRBV5-1 and TRBJ2-1; D may correspond to TRBD1 or TRBD2 (7 bases each). Specimen: tumor-infiltrating naive CD4+ T cells sorted from the breast tumor. Sample subset: naive CD4+ T cells, CD4+CD45RA+CD25-. The TCR originated in a female donor with breast cancer. The chain's CDR3 is CASSLSQGGNEQFL. Here the CDR3 DNA reads TGCGCCAGCAGCTTGAGTCAGGGGGGGAATGAGCAGTTCCTC.